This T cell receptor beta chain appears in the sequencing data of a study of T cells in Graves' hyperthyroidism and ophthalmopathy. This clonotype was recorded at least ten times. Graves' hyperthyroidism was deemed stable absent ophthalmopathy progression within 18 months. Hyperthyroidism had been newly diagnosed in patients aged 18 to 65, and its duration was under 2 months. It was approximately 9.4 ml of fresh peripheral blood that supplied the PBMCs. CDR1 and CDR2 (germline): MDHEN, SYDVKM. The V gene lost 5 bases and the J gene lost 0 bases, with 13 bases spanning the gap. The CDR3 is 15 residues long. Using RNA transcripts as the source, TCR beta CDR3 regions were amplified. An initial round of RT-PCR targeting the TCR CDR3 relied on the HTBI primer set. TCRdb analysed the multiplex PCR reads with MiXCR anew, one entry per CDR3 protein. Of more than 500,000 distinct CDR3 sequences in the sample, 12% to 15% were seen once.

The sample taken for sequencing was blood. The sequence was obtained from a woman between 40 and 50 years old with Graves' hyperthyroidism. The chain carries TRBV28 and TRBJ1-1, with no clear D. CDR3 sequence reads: CASSLGGMMNTEAFF. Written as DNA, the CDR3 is TGTGCCAGCAGTCTCGGAGGGATGATGAACACTGAAGCTTTCTTT.